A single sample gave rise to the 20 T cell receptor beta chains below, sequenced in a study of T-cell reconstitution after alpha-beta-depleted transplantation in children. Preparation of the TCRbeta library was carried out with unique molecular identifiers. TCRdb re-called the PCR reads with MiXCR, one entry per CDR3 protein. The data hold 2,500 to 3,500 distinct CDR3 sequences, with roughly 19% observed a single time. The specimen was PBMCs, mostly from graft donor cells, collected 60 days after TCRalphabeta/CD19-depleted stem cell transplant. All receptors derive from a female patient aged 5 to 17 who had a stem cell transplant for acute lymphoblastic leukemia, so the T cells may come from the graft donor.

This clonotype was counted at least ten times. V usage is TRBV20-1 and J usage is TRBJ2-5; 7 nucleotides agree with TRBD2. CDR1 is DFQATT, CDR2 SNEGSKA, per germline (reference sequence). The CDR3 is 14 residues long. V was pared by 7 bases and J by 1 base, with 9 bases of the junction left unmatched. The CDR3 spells CSGLGGYFQETQYF. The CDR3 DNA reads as TGCAGTGGTTTGGGGGGGTACTTCCAAGAGACCCAGTACTTC.

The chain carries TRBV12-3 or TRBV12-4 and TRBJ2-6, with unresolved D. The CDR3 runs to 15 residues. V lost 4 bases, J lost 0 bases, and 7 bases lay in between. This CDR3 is CASSSTNSGANVLTF. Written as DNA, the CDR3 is TGTGCCAGCAGTTCCACGAACTCTGGGGCCAACGTCCTGACTTTC.

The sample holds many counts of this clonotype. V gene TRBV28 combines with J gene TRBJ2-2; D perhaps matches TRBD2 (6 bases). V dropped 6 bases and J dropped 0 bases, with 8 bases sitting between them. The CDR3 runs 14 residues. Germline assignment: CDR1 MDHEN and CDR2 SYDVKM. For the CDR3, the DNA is TGTGCCAGCAGAGGCGGGGCGAACACCGGGGAGCTGTTTTTT. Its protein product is CASRGGANTGELFF.

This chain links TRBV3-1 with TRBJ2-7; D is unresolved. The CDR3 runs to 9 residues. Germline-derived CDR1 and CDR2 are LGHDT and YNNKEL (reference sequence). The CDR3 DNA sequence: TGTGCCTGCTCCAAGCCGAGGTCGGTC. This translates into CACSKPRSV.

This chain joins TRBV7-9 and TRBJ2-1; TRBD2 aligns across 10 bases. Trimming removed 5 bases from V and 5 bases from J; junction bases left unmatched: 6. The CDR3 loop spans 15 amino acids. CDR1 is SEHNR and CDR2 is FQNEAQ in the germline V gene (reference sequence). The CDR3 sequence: CASSPPSGSDNEQFF. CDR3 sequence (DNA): TGTGCCAGCAGCCCTCCTAGCGGGAGCGACAATGAGCAGTTCTTC.

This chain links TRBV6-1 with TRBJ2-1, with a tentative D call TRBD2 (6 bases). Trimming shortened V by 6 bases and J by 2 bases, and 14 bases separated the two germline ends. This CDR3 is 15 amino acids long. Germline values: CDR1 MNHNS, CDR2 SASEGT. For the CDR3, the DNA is TGTGCCAGCAGACGAAAGGGAGGCCCCTACAATGAGCAGTTCTTC. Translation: CASRRKGGPYNEQFF.

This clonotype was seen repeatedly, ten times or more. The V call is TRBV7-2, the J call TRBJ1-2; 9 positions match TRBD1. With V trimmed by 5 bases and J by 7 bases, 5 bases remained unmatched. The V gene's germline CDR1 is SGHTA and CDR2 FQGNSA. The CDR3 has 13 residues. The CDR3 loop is CASSHRTGAGYTF. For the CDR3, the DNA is TGTGCCAGCAGCCACAGGACAGGGGCTGGCTACACCTTC.

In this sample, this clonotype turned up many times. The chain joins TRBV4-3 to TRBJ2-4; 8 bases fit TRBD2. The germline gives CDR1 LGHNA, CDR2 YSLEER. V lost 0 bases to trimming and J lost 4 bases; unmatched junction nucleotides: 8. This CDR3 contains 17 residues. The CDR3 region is CASSQDRRGRKKNIQYF. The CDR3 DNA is TGCGCCAGCAGCCAAGATAGACGCGGGAGGAAAAAAAACATTCAGTACTTC.

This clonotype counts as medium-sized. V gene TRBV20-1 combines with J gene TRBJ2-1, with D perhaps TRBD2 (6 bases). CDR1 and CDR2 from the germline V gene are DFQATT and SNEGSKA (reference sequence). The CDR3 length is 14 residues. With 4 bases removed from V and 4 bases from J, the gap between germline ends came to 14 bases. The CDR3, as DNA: TGCAGTGCTAAGACTAGAACGAGGTACAATGAGCAGTTCTTC. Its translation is CSAKTRTRYNEQFF.

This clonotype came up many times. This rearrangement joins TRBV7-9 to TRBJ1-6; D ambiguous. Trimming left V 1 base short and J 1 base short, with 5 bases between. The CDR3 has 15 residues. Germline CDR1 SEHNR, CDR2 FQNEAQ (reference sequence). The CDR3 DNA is TGTGCCAGCAGCTTAGGTGGTTCCTATAATTCACCCCTCCACTTT. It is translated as CASSLGGSYNSPLHF.

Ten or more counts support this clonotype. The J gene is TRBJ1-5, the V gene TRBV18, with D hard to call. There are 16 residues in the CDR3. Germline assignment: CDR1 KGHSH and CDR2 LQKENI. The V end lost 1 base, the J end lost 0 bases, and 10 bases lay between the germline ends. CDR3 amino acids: CASSPRGPFSNQPQHF. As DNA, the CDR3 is TGTGCCAGCTCACCACGCGGACCGTTTAGCAATCAGCCCCAGCATTTT.

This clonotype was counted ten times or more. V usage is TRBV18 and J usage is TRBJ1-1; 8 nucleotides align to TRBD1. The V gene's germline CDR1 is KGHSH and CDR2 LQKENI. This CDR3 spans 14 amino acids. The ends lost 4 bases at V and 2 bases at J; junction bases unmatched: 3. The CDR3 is CASSQQGVNTEAFF. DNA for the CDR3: TGTGCCAGCTCACAACAGGGGGTTAACACTGAAGCTTTCTTT.

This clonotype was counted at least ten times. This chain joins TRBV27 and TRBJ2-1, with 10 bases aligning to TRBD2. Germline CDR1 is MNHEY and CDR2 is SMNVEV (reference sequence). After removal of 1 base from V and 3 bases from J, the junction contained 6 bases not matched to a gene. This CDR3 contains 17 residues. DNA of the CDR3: TGTGCCAGCAGTTTATACGGACTAGCGGCAGACTACAATGAGCAGTTCTTC. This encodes CASSLYGLAADYNEQFF.

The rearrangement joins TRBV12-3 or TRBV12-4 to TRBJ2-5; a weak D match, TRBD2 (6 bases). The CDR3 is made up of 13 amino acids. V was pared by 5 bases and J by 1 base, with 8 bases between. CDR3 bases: TGTGCCAGCAGTGCGGGGCTCCAAGAGACCCAGTACTTC. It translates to CASSAGLQETQYF.

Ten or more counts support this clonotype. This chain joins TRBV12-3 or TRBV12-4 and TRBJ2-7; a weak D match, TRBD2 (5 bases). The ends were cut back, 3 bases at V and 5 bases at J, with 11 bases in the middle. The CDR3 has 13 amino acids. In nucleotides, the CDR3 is TGTGCCAGCAGTTTTTCCGCGGGTCACGAGCAGTACTTC. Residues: CASSFSAGHEQYF.

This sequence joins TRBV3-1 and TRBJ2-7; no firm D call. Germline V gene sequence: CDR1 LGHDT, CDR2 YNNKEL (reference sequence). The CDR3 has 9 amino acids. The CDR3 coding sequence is TGTGCCTCCTCCCAGCCGGTCCCGGTC. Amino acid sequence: CASSQPVPV.

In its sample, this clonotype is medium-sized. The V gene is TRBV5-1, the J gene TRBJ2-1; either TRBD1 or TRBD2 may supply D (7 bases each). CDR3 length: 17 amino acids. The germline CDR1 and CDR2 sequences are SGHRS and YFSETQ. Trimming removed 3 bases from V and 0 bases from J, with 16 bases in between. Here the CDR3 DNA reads TGCGCCAGCAGCTCTCTCAGGGGGGGGAGCTCCTACAATGAGCAGTTCTTC. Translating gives CASSSLRGGSSYNEQFF. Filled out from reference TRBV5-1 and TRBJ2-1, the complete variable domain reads KAGVTQTPRYLIKTRGQQVTLSCSPISGHRSVSWYQQTPGQGLQFLFEYFSETQRNKGNFPGRFSGRQFSNSRSEMNVSTLELGDSALYLCASSSLRGGSSYNEQFFGPGTRLTVL.

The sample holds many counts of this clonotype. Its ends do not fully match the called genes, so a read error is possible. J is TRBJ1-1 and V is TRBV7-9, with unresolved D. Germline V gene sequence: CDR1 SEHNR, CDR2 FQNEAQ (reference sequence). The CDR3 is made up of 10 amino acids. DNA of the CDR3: TGTGCCAGCAGCTCGCAAAGCCGGCCGTTT. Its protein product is CASSSQSRPF.

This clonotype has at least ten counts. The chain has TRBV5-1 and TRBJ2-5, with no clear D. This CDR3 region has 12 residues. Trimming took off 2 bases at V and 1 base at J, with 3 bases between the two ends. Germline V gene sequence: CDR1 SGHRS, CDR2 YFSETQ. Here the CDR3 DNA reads TGCGCCAGCAGCTTTGCCCAAGAGACCCAGTACTTC. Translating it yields CASSFAQETQYF. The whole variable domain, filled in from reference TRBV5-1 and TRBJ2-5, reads KAGVTQTPRYLIKTRGQQVTLSCSPISGHRSVSWYQQTPGQGLQFLFEYFSETQRNKGNFPGRFSGRQFSNSRSEMNVSTLELGDSALYLCASSFAQETQYFGPGTRLLVL.

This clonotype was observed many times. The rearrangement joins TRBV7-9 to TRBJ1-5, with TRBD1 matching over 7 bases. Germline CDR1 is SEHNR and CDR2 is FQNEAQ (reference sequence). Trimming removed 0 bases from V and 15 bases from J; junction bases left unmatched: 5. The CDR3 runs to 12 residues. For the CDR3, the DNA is TGTGCCAGCAGCTTAGCGGAGGGGGCGATGCATTTT. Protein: CASSLAEGAMHF.